This T cell receptor beta chain stems from a study of cytomegalovirus exposure and HLA in healthy donors. Broader study findings: Versus the approximately 720-donor mean, an Asian-associated ancestry cluster reportedly showed fewer N-insertions in a later analysis. Previous analysis showed most TCR beta V segments were productive about 87% or about 30% of the time.

This CDR3 is built from 16 residues. The junction had 15 bases not matched to a gene; V was cut back by 4 bases and J by 8 bases. The germline gives CDR1 SGHNT, CDR2 YYREEE (reference sequence). This PCR relied on a set of 60 Vbeta primers and 13 Jbeta primers. Per the original methods: Approximately 9.9 million shared chains were among the approximately 80 million unique TCR beta chains that a later analysis counted. The table came from immunoSEQ multiplex PCR; TCRdb's copy has only in-frame clones and leaves some out. V and J calls and clone size are copied from that table; D and trimming were computed from the DNA. This table has roughly 120,000 clones, roughly 83% appearing once. Worth noting for this clone: Its antigen remains unknown.

When sampled, the donors appeared nominally healthy, though they likely had unrecorded immune exposures. The clonotype originates from a man in his late teens or twenties in good health and CMV-seronegative. The sequenced sample consisted of PBMCs. The chain has TRBV5-4 and TRBJ1-2, with 9 bases matching TRBD1. The CDR3 nucleotides are TGTGCCAGCAGCCCCAACAACCACAGGGGGCGCGAAGGCTACACCTTC. Its protein is CASSPNNHRGREGYTF.